The entry that follows covers one TCR beta chain sequence. Generated by immunoSEQ multiplex PCR, the TCRdb table keeps only in-frame clones and is missing some. Of around 60,000 clones listed, approximately 88% were seen once; the top ten hold 3.5%. The sample is drawn from a study of blood T cell repertoires in COVID-19. Sequencing input: peripheral blood. The TCR was taken from a man aged 45 to 65 with active COVID-19.

The CDR3 loop reads CASSPGLGSNEQFF. CDR3 nucleotides: TGCGCCAGCAGCCCGGGACTAGGTAGCAATGAGCAGTTCTTC. V and J are TRBV4-1 and TRBJ2-1; 8 bases align to TRBD2. The CDR3 loop spans 14 amino acids. V was clipped by 4 bases and J by 6 bases; unmatched bases: 5. From germline, CDR1 is MGHRA and CDR2 YSYEKL.